The sequence of this T cell receptor (beta chain) was determined in a study of blood T cell repertoires in COVID-19. Study context: Acute and convalescent COVID-19 specimens originated in the United States, Italy and Spain. The cDNA or gDNA used as material had been derived from T cells, B-cell-depleted T cells, or PBMCs.

Per the original methods: From reference gene primer amplification, estimates of nucleated cell counts were derived. TCRdb's copy holds only in-frame clones and misses some; the assay was immunoSEQ multiplex PCR. D and trimming were read from the DNA, whereas the V and J calls and clone size are those reported in that table. The data show roughly 200,000 clones, over 75% seen once. V lost 1 base and J lost 7; bases outside the gene matches: 6. The CDR3 has 15 amino acids. Looked up from germline, CDR1 is LNHDA and CDR2 is SQIVND (reference sequence). The chain is built from TRBV19 and TRBJ1-4; 7 positions agree with TRBD1. This TCR came from a woman older than 75 with acute or convalescent COVID-19. Specimen: peripheral blood. In nucleotides, the CDR3 is TGTGCCAGTAGTATAGGTGGCAGGGGGTTTGAAAAACTGTTTTTT. Its protein product is CASSIGGRGFEKLFF.